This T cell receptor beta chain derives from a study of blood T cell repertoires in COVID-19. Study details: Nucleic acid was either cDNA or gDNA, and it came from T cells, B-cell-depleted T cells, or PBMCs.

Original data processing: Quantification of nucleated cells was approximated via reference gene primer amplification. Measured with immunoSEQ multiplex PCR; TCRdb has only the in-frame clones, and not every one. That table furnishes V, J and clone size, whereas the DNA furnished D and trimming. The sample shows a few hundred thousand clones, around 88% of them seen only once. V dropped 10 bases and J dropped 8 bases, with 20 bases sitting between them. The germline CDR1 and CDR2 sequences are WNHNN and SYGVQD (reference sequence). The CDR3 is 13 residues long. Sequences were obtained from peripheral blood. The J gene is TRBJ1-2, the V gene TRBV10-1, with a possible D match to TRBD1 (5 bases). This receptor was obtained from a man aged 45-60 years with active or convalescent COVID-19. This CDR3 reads CATQDNVAGGYTF. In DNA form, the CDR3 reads TGCGCCACCCAGGACAATGTAGCGGGAGGCTACACCTTC.